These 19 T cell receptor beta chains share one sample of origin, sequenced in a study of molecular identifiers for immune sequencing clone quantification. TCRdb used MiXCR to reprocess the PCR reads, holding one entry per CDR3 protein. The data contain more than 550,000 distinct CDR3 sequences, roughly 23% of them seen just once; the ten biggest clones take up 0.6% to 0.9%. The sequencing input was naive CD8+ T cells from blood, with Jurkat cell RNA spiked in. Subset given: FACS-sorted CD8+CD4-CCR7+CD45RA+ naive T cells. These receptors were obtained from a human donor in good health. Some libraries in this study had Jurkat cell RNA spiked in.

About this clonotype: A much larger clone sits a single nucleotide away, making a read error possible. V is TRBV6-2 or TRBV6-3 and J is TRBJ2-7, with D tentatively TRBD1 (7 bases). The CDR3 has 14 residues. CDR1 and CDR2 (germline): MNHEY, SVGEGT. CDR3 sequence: CVSSYVAGGYEQYF. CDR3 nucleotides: TGTGTCAGCAGTTACGTCGCAGGGGGGTACGAGCAGTACTTC.

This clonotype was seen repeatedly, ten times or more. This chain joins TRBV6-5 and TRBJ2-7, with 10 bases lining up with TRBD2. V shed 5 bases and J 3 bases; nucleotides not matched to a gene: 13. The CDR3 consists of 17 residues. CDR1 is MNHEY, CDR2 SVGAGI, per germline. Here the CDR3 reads CASSLLFTLAGGYEQYF. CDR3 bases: TGTGCCAGCAGTCTCCTCTTCACGTTAGCGGGAGGCTACGAGCAGTACTTC.

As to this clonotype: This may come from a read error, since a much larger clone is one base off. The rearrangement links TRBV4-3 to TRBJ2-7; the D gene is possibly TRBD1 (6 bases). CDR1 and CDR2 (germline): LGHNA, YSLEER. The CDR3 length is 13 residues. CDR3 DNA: TGCGCCAGCAGCCCGGGACATAACTACGGGCAGTACTTC. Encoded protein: CASSPGHNYGQYF.

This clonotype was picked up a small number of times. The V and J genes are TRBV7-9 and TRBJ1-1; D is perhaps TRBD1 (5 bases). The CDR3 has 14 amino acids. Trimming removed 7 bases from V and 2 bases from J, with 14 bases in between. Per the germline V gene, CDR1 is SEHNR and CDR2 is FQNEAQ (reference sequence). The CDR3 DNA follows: TGTGCCAGCATCGGGGGGGGGATTAACACTGAAGCTTTCTTT. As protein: CASIGGGINTEAFF.

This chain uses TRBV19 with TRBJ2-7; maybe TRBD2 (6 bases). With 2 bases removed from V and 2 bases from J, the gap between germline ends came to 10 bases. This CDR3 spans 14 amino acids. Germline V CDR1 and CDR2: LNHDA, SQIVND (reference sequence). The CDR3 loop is CASSIPSAPYEQYF. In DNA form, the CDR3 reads TGTGCCAGTAGTATACCTAGCGCACCCTACGAGCAGTACTTC.

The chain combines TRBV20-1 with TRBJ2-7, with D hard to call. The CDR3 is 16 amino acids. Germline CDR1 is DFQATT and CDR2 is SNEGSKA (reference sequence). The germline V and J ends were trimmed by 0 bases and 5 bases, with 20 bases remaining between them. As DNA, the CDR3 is TGCAGTGCTAGAGACCTTCAATGGGGATTGTCCCACGAGCAGTACTTC. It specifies CSARDLQWGLSHEQYF.

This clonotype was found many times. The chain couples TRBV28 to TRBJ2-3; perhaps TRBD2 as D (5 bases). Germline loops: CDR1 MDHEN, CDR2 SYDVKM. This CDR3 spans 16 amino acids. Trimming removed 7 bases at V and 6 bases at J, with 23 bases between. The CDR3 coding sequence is TGTGCCAGCATCCCCCCGCGGGCCCTCATGGGGGATACGCAGTATTTT. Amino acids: CASIPPRALMGDTQYF.

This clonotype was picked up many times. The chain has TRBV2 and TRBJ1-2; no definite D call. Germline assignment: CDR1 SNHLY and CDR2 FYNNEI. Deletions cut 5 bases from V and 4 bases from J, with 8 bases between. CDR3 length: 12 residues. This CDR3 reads CASSHRVYGYTF. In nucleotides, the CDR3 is TGTGCCAGCAGTCACCGCGTCTATGGCTACACCTTC. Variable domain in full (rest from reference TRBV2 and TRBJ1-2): EPEVTQTPSHQVTQMGQEVILRCVPISNHLYFYWYRQILGQKVEFLVSFYNNEISEKSEIFDDQFSVERPDGSNFTLKIRSTKLEDSAMYFCASSHRVYGYTFGSGTRLTVV.

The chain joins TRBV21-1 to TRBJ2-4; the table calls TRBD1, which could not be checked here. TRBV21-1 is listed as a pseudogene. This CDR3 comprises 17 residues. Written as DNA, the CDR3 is TGTGCCAGCAGCAAAGCATTTCCAGGGAAGGGCAAAAACATTCAGTACTTC. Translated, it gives CASSKAFPGKGKNIQYF.

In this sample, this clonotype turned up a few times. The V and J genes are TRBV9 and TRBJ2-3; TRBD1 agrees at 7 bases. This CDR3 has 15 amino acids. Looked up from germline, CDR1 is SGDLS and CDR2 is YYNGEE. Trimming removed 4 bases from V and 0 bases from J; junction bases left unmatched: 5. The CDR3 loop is CASSTDRISTDTQYF. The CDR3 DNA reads TGTGCCAGCAGCACGGACAGGATTAGCACAGATACGCAGTATTTT.

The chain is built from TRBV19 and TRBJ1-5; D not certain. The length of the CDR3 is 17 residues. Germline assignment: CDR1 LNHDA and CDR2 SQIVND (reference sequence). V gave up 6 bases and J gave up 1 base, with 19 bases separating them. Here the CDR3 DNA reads TGTGCCAGTAGCTCCGGCGGAGGGCGCGACAGCAATCAGCCCCAGCATTTT. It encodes CASSSGGGRDSNQPQHF. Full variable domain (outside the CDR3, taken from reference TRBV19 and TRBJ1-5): DGGITQSPKYLFRKEGQNVTLSCEQNLNHDAMYWYRQDPGQGLRLIYYSQIVNDFQKGDIAEGYSVSREKKESFPLTVTSAQKNPTAFYLCASSSGGGRDSNQPQHFGDGTRLSIL.

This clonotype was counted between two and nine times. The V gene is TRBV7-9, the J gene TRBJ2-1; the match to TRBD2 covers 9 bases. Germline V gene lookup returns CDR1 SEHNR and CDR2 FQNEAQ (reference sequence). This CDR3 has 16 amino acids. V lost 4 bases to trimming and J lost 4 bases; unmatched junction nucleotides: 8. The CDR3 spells CASSWVLAGKYNEQFF. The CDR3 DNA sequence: TGTGCCAGCAGCTGGGTTCTAGCGGGAAAGTACAATGAGCAGTTCTTC.

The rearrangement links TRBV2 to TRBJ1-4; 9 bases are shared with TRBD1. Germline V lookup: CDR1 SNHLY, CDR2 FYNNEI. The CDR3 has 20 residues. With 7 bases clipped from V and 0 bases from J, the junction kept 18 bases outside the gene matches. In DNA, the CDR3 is TGTGCCAGCAACTTTCGCCTACAGGGGGCAATTGACTCAACTAATGAAAAACTGTTTTTT. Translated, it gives CASNFRLQGAIDSTNEKLFF.

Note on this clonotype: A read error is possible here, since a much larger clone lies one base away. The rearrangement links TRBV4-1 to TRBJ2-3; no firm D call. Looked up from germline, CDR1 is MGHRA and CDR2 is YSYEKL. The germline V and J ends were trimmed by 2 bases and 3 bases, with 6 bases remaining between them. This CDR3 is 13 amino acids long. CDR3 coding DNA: TGCGCCAGCAGCCAAACAACAACAGATACGCAGTATTTT. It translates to CASSQTTTDTQYF.

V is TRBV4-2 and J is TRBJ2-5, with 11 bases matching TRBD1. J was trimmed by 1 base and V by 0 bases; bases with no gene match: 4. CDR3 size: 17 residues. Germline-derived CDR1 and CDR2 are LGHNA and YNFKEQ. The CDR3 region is CASSQDSGTGGQETQYF. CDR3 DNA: TGTGCCAGCAGCCAAGATTCCGGGACAGGGGGCCAAGAGACCCAGTACTTC.

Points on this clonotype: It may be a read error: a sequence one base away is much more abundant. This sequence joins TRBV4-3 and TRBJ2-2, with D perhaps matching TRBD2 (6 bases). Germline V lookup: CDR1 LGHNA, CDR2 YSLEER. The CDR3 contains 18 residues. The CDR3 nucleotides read TGCGCCAGCAGCCAAGATTGGGGCGGATTTGGGAACACCGGGGGGCTGTTTTTT. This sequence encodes CASSQDWGGFGNTGGLFF.

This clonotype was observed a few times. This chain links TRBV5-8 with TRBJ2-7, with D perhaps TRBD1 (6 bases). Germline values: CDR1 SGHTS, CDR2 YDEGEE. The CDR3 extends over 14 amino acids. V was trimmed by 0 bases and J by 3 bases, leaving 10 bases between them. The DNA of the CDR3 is TGTGCCAGCAGCTTGGATGGGGGCGTCTACGAGCAGTACTTC. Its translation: CASSLDGGVYEQYF.

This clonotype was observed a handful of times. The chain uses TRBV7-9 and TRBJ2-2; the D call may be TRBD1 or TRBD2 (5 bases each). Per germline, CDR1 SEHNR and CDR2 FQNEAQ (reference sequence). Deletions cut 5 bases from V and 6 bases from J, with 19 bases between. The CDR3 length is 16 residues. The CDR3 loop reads CASSTAGARGAGELFF. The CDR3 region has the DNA TGTGCCAGCAGCACAGCCGGGGCCCGAGGGGCCGGGGAGCTGTTTTTT. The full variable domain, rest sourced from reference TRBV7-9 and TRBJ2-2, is DTGVSQNPRHKITKRGQNVTFRCDPISEHNRLYWYRQTLGQGPEFLTYFQNEAQLEKSRLLSDRFSAERPKGSFSTLEIQRTEQGDSAMYLCASSTAGARGAGELFFGEGSRLTVL.

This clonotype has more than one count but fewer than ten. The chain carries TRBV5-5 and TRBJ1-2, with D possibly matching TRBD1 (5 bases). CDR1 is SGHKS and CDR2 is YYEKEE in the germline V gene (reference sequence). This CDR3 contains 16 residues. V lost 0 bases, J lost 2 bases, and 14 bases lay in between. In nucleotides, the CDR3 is TGTGCCAGCAGCTTGGTACTTACAGGCGAGAACTATGGCTACACCTTC. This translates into CASSLVLTGENYGYTF.